Listed here are 18 T cell receptor beta chains from one sample, sequenced in a study of Ad26.COV2.S vaccination and SARS-CoV-2 variants. The treatment: some 20 received Ad26.COV2.S at low or high dose, single or two shots; about 5 received placebo; per-sample allocation not given. The investigators took samples on day 63 after the first vaccine or placebo injection. The data were produced by immunoSEQ multiplex PCR, yet TCRdb's version contains in-frame clones alone and is incomplete. The repertoire consists of a few hundred thousand clones, with around 85% occurring once and the leading ten covering approximately 3%. This specimen was peripheral blood, taken in a trial of Ad26.COV2.S vaccine versus placebo. The receptor source for this set is a person between 18 and 65 years old who received the Ad26.COV2.S COVID-19 vaccine or a placebo.

CDR3 sequence reads: CASSQASLGAWSTDTQYF. DNA for the CDR3: TGCGCCAGCAGCCAAGCGTCTTTAGGGGCGTGGAGCACAGATACGCAGTATTTT. This rearrangement joins TRBV4-1 to TRBJ2-3; possibly TRBD1 for D (5 bases). V shed 1 base and J shed 0 bases, with 17 bases lying between them. The CDR3 contains 18 residues. The V gene's germline CDR1 is MGHRA and CDR2 YSYEKL.

The V gene is TRBV4-1, the J gene TRBJ2-4, with D possibly matching TRBD1 (7 bases). Trimming left V 0 bases short and J 5 bases short, with 17 bases between. The length of the CDR3 is 17 residues. Germline loops: CDR1 MGHRA, CDR2 YSYEKL. The CDR3 loop reads CASSQDPGGQIQNIQYF. The CDR3 region has the DNA TGCGCCAGCAGCCAAGATCCAGGGGGGCAGATTCAAAACATTCAGTACTTC.

This chain connects TRBV9 to TRBJ1-1, with D possibly TRBD1 on 5 matching bases. CDR1 is SGDLS, CDR2 YYNGEE, per germline. The CDR3 covers 16 residues. Trimming shortened V by 0 bases and J by 4 bases, and 16 bases separated the two germline ends. The DNA for the CDR3 is TGTGCCAGCAGCGTAGAGGTGGGGACTGGAATCACTGAAGCTTTCTTT. Translating gives CASSVEVGTGITEAFF.

This sequence joins TRBV7-6 and TRBJ1-1; 9 nucleotides line up with TRBD1. The CDR3 contains 15 residues. Looked up from germline, CDR1 is SGHVS and CDR2 is FNYEAQ. The V segment lost 5 bases and the J segment 1 base; nucleotides outside the gene matches: 5. CDR3 in DNA: TGTGCCAGCAGCCTTATGGGACAGGGGAACACTGAAGCTTTCTTT. Translation gives CASSLMGQGNTEAFF.

The chain combines TRBV13 with TRBJ2-1; TRBD2 agrees at 15 bases. Germline V gene data show CDR1 as PRHDT and CDR2 as FYEKMQ (reference sequence). The CDR3 covers 17 residues. V lost 4 bases and J lost 9; bases outside the gene matches: 10. The CDR3 DNA reads TGTGCCAGCAGCTCGTCCGGGACTAGCGGGGGGCACACTGAGCAGTTCTTC. It encodes CASSSSGTSGGHTEQFF.

The V and J genes are TRBV6-2 or TRBV6-3 and TRBJ2-3, with TRBD2 matching over 10 bases. Germline CDR1 MNHEY, CDR2 SVGEGT. V was clipped by 1 base and J by 0 bases; unmatched bases: 10. The CDR3 sequence is 19 residues long. CDR3 sequence (DNA): TGTGCCAGCAGTTACTTTCAGCGGGAGGGCCCGGGGAGCACAGATACGCAGTATTTT. It is translated as CASSYFQREGPGSTDTQYF.

The chain links TRBV7-3 to TRBJ1-5; no clear D gene. The CDR3 has 13 amino acids. The germline CDR1 and CDR2 sequences are SGHTA and FQGTGA. Trimming pared 0 bases from V and 11 bases from J, leaving 11 bases between. Here the CDR3 reads CASSLTPDGSQHF. The CDR3, as DNA: TGTGCCAGCAGCTTAACCCCAGATGGATCCCAGCATTTT.

The V and J genes are TRBV7-2 and TRBJ2-1; unclear D gene. Germline V gives CDR1 SGHTA, CDR2 FQGNSA. CDR3 length: 17 amino acids. V dropped 5 bases and J dropped 0 bases, with 17 bases sitting between them. In nucleotides, the CDR3 is TGTGCCAGCAGCCCCTCTTTTCTCTCCAGCTCCTACAATGAGCAGTTCTTC. Translating it yields CASSPSFLSSSYNEQFF.

The J gene is TRBJ1-6, the V gene TRBV27; possibly TRBD1 for D (6 bases). The CDR3 is 17 amino acids. CDR1 is MNHEY and CDR2 is SMNVEV in the germline V gene (reference sequence). V dropped 3 bases and J dropped 0 bases, with 12 bases sitting between them. The CDR3 nucleotides read TGTGCCAGCAGTTTTAGGGACACAAGCTCCTATAATTCACCCCTCCACTTT. The encoded protein is CASSFRDTSSYNSPLHF.

This clone has more than one count but fewer than ten. The genes are TRBV28 and TRBJ1-6; 7 nucleotides match TRBD1. J gave up 6 bases and V 5 bases, and 7 bases lay outside the gene matches. The CDR3 runs to 15 residues. The V gene's germline CDR1 is MDHEN and CDR2 SYDVKM. The CDR3 DNA reads as TGTGCCAGCAGTAACAGGGGTCCGGGTAATTCACCCCTCCACTTT. Amino acid sequence: CASSNRGPGNSPLHF.

The CDR3 nucleotides are TGTGCCAGCAGTACACTGAGGGTGGACAAAGACACTGAAGCTTTCTTT. Protein sequence: CASSTLRVDKDTEAFF. This chain links TRBV6-2 or TRBV6-3 with TRBJ1-1; maybe TRBD1 (5 bases). The CDR3 is 16 amino acids. Germline lookup yields CDR1 MNHEY and CDR2 SVGEGT. V dropped 5 bases and J dropped 3 bases, with 19 bases sitting between them.

CDR3 protein: CASSEWSGPAVYGYTF. CDR3 nucleotides: TGTGCCAGCAGTGAATGGTCCGGGCCAGCTGTCTATGGCTACACCTTC. The chain employs TRBV2 and TRBJ1-2; D is undetermined. Trimming pared 2 bases from V and 4 bases from J, leaving 17 bases between. The V gene's germline CDR1 is SNHLY and CDR2 FYNNEI. CDR3 length equals 16 residues. Looking up the rest from reference TRBV2 and TRBJ1-2 gives the full variable domain: EPEVTQTPSHQVTQMGQEVILRCVPISNHLYFYWYRQILGQKVEFLVSFYNNEISEKSEIFDDQFSVERPDGSNFTLKIRSTKLEDSAMYFCASSEWSGPAVYGYTFGSGTRLTVV.

There are a few counts of this clone. The chain uses TRBV3-1 (or the pseudogene TRBV3-2) and TRBJ1-6; D is undetermined. CDR1 and CDR2 from the germline V gene are LGHDT and YNNKEL (reference sequence). V was pared by 4 bases and J by 7 bases, with 14 bases between. This CDR3 is built from 15 residues. The CDR3 DNA sequence: TGTGCCAGCAGCCCCTACGGCAGTAGGAATTCACCCCTCCACTTT. It specifies CASSPYGSRNSPLHF.

J is TRBJ1-5 and V is TRBV7-8; tentatively, D is TRBD1 (6 bases). Per the germline V gene, CDR1 is SGHVS and CDR2 is FQNEAQ. CDR3 length equals 15 residues. Trimming shortened V by 4 bases and J by 0 bases, and 10 bases separated the two germline ends. CDR3 residues: CASSSNRASNQPQHF. CDR3 bases: TGTGCCAGCAGCTCGAACAGGGCTAGCAATCAGCCCCAGCATTTT.

The chain has TRBV18 and TRBJ1-1; TRBD1 might be the D (5 bases). Germline V lookup: CDR1 KGHSH, CDR2 LQKENI. Trimming took 2 bases from V and 8 from J, leaving 12 bases between them. CDR3 length: 13 amino acids. The CDR3 reads CASSPGPGREAFF. For the CDR3, the DNA is TGTGCCAGCTCACCAGGCCCAGGGAGGGAAGCTTTCTTT.

J is TRBJ1-2 and V is TRBV4-3; TRBD1 is a possible D gene (5 bases). Germline V gene data show CDR1 as LGHNA and CDR2 as YSLEER. Deletions cut 2 bases from V and 6 bases from J, with 13 bases between. This CDR3 spans 14 amino acids. The CDR3 sequence is CASSQTGNFHGYTF. CDR3 bases: TGCGCCAGCAGCCAAACAGGAAACTTCCATGGCTACACCTTC.

This clone occurred once. V is TRBV4-3 and J is TRBJ2-5, with 7 nucleotides matching TRBD2. CDR3 length: 16 amino acids. Trimming took 0 bases from V and 5 from J; bases not matched to a gene: 9. The germline CDR1 and CDR2 sequences are LGHNA and YSLEER. CDR3 coding DNA: TGCGCCAGCAGCCAAGATATAGGGTGGGGAGGGGAGACCCAGTACTTC. This translates into CASSQDIGWGGETQYF.

The chain is built from TRBV6-5 and TRBJ1-5, with TRBD1 matching 11 bases. Germline CDR1 MNHEY, CDR2 SVGAGI. Trimming removed 7 bases from V and 1 base from J; junction bases left unmatched: 3. This CDR3 has 15 amino acids. The CDR3 reads CASTGQGASNQPQHF. The CDR3, as DNA: TGTGCCAGCACTGGACAGGGGGCGAGCAATCAGCCCCAGCATTTT.